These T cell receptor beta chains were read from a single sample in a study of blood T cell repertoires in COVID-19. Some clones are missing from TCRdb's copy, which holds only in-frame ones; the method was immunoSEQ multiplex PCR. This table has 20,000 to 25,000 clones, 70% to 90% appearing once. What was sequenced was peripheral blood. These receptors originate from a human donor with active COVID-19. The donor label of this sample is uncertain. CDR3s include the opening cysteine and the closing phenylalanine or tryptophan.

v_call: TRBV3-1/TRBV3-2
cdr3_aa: CASSRADEQYF

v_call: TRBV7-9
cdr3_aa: CASSPTGANTEAFF

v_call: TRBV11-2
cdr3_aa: CASNLDRGLITDTQYF

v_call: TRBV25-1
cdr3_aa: CASSTSPPNEQFF

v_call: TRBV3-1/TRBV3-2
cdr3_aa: CASSPWTGGYTDEKLFF

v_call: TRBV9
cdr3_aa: CASSLLAGGFYEQYF

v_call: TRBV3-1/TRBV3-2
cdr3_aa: CASSSGTGGYEQYF

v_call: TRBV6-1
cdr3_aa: CASSASGTPGRGTEAFF

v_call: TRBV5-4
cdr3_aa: CASSSGTSGRALTGELFF

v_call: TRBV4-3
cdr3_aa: CASSQGHPLWGPDTDTQYF

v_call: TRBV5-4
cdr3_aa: CASAEDSHNEKLFF

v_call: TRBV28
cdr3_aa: CASSTSGTNNEQFF

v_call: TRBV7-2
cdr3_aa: CASSLVGAETEQYF

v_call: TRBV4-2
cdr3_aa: CASSGAGQGDTEAFF

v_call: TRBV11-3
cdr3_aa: CASSLEFGATYEQYF

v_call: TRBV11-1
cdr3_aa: CASSRQGGGTGELFF

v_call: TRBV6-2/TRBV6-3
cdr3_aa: CASSYPSAGVYEQYF

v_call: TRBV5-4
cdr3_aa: CASSLASGGGPRAQYF

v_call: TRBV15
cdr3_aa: CATSRGRDRDSNQPQHF

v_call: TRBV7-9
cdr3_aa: CASSVALRTGFGNTIYF

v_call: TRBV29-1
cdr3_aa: CSVADRGQPQHF

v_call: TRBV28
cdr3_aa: CASSFPTGLNTEAFF

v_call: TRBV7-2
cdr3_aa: CASSIQGSGTDTQYF

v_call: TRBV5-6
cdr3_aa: CASSRGQVKFNQPQHF

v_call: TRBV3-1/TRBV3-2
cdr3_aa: CASSHRQGFLLELLSYNEQFF

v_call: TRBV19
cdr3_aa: CASSISRAIEKQYF

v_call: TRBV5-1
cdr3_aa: CASSLGTGGVRDTEAFF